The rows below give T cell receptor beta chains drawn from one sample of a study of cytomegalovirus exposure and HLA in healthy donors. Sequencing was performed with immunoSEQ multiplex PCR; in TCRdb, only in-frame clones are kept and a portion is missing. The sample includes approximately 140,000 clones, about 90% of them seen just once. Sequencing was done on a sample of PBMCs. These receptors were taken from a man younger than 35 in good health and CMV-seronegative. Both conserved end residues are part of each CDR3. D genes are given only for firm matches.

D gene	V gene	CDR3 protein
TRBD1	TRBV15	CATSTYRGAYEQYF
TRBD2	TRBV6-1	CASRVAGSDTQYF
TRBD2	TRBV5-4	CASSRPGTSYNEQFF
.	TRBV7-9	CASSRQENTEAFF
.	TRBV27	CASSFIPRAETQYF
.	TRBV2	CASSEARGWGAEAFF
.	TRBV4-2	CASSQGGASVDTQYF
.	TRBV5-6	CASSGGPSGWYEQYF
.	TRBV27	CASSPIAELRYEQYF
TRBD2	TRBV4-1	CASSQDSGGAGSSTDTQYF
.	TRBV7-8	CASSLDSLGRERFLYEQYF
.	TRBV30	CAWSVGGFGYLYEQYF
.	TRBV10-3	CAISESRVANTGELFF
TRBD2	TRBV23-1	CASSQSGRLAGGSNEQFF
.	TRBV6-5	CASRLGTNTEAFF
.	TRBV27	CASSAMIGEQYF
.	TRBV27	CASSSGTYENEQFF
.	TRBV5-1	CASSLGGIGNEQFF
.	TRBV2	CAQRADQETQYF
.	TRBV6-1	CASSEYGVSNQPQHF
TRBD2	TRBV11-2	CASSSTGTSGAEQYF
.	TRBV7-9	CASSETNRVVSGTQYF
.	TRBV2	CASKEDYEQYF
TRBD2	TRBV6-5	CASSLLAGHTDTQYF
TRBD2	TRBV5-6	CASSSAGLAEYNEQFF
TRBD1	TRBV19	CASVSRTGGAGTEAFF
.	TRBV7-8	CASSLDPPGSLSYEQYF
.	TRBV2	CASSFQALHF
.	TRBV27	CASSLSGAVNTEAFF
TRBD1	TRBV15	CATSRVGTVYGYTF
TRBD2	TRBV7-2	CASSLGASGSNEQFF
.	TRBV10-3	CAISEPPPGDNTEAFF
TRBD2	TRBV5-4	CASSLAEREGPLHTDTQYF
.	TRBV9	CASSPISNTEAFF
.	TRBV7-9	CASSHGHNNEQFF
.	TRBV10-2	CASRLGGVNTEAFF
.	TRBV5-1	CASSSVGGYEQYF
.	TRBV27	CASSRLDQGFSREQFF
.	TRBV14	CASLYRSRSFEQYF
.	TRBV7-9	CASSTIQGLTETQYF
.	TRBV4-2	CASSQASGGNGYTF
.	TRBV5-5	CASSWNWGVNEQFF
TRBD2	TRBV4-1	CASSHGLAGDEQYF
.	TRBV7-9	CASSLYGQQANQPQHF
TRBD2	TRBV2	CASIRLAISPETQYF